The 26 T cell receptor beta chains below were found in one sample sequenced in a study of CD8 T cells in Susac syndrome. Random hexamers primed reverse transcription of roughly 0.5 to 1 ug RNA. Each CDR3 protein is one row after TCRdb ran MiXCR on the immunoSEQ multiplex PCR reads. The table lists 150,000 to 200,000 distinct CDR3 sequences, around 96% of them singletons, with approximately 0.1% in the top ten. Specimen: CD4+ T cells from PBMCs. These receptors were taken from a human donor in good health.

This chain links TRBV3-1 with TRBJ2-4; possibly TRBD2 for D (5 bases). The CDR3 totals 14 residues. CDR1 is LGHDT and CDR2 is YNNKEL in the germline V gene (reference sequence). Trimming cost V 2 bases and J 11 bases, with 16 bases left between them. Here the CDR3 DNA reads TGTGCCAGCAGCCAACCCACCGTACCGGGGTTTCAGTACTTC. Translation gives CASSQPTVPGFQYF.

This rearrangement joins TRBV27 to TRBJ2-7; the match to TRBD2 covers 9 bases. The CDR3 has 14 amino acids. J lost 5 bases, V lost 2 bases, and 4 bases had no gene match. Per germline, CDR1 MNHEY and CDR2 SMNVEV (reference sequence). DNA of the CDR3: TGTGCCAGCAGTTTAGAGCGGGAGGCCGACGAGCAGTACTTC. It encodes CASSLEREADEQYF.

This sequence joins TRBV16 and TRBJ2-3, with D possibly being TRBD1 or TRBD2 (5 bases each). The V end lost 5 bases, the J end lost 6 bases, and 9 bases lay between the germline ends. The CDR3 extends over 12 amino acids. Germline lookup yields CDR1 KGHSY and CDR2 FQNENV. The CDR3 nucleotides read TGTGCCAGCAGCGAGGGGCCGGATACGCAGTATTTT. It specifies CASSEGPDTQYF.

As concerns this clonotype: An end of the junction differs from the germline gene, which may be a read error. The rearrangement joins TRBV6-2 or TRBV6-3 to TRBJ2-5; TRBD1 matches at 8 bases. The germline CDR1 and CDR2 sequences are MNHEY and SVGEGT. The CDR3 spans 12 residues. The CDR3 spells CAQTGQGETQYF. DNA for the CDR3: TGCGCACAAACAGGACAGGGAGAGACCCAGTACTTC.

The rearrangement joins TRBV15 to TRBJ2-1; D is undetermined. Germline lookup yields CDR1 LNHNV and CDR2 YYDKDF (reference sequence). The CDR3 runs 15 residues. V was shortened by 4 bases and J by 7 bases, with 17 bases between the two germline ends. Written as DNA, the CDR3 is TGTGCCACCAGCACAGGAGCACCCAGCCCGAATGAGCAGTTCTTC. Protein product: CATSTGAPSPNEQFF.

The CDR3 coding sequence is TGTGCCAGCAGCTTACCAGGACTAGCGGGGTACAATGAGCAGTTCTTC. Translating it yields CASSLPGLAGYNEQFF. The gene calls are TRBV7-9 and TRBJ2-1; TRBD2 matches 12 bases. The germline V gene has CDR1 SEHNR and CDR2 FQNEAQ (reference sequence). V shed 2 bases, J shed 4 bases, and the junction held 3 bases outside the gene matches. CDR3 length: 16 residues.

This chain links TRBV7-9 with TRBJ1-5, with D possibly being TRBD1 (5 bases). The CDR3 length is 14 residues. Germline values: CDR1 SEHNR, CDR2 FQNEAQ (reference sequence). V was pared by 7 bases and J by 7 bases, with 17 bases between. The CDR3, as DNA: TGTGCCAGCAACTCGGTACGGGGGAGGCAGCCCCAGCATTTT. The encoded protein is CASNSVRGRQPQHF. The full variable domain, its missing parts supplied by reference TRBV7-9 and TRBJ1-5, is DTGVSQNPRHKITKRGQNVTFRCDPISEHNRLYWYRQTLGQGPEFLTYFQNEAQLEKSRLLSDRFSAERPKGSFSTLEIQRTEQGDSAMYLCASNSVRGRQPQHFGDGTRLSIL.

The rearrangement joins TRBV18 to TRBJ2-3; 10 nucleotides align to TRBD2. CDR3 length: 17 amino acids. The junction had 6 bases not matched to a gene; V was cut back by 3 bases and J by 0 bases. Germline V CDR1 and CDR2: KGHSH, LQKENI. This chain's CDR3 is CASSPSSGSPSTDTQYF. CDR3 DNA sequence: TGTGCCAGCTCACCCTCTAGCGGGAGCCCCAGCACAGATACGCAGTATTTT.

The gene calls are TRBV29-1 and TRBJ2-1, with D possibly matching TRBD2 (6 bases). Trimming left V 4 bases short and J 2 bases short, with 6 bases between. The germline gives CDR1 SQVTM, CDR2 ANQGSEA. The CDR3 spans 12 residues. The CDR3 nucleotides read TGCAGCGTTGGACTAGCCTACAATGAGCAGTTCTTC. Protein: CSVGLAYNEQFF.

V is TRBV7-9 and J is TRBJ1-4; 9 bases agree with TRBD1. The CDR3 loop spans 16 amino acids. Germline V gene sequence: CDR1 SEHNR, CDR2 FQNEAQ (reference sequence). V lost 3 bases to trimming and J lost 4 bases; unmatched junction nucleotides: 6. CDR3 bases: TGTGCCAGCAGCTTGAGGCCGGGACAGGGTAATGAAAAACTGTTTTTT. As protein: CASSLRPGQGNEKLFF. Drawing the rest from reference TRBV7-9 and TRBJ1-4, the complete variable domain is DTGVSQNPRHKITKRGQNVTFRCDPISEHNRLYWYRQTLGQGPEFLTYFQNEAQLEKSRLLSDRFSAERPKGSFSTLEIQRTEQGDSAMYLCASSLRPGQGNEKLFFGSGTQLSVL.

The CDR3 DNA follows: TGCGCCAGCAGCCTTACCGGTAGCGGGAGGACAGCAGATACGCAGTATTTT. Protein: CASSLTGSGRTADTQYF. This chain uses TRBV4-3 with TRBJ2-3, with 10 bases fitting TRBD2. V shed 4 bases and J 4 bases; nucleotides not matched to a gene: 11. Germline V gives CDR1 LGHNA, CDR2 YSLEER. This CDR3 spans 17 amino acids.

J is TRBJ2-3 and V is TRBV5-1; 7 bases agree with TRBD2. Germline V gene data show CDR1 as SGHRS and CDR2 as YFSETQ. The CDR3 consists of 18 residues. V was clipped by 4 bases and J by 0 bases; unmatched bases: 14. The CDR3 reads CASSPIFTSERSTDTQYF. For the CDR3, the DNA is TGCGCCAGCAGCCCCATTTTCACTAGCGAACGGAGCACAGATACGCAGTATTTT. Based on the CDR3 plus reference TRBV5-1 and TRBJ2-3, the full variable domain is KAGVTQTPRYLIKTRGQQVTLSCSPISGHRSVSWYQQTPGQGLQFLFEYFSETQRNKGNFPGRFSGRQFSNSRSEMNVSTLELGDSALYLCASSPIFTSERSTDTQYFGPGTRLTVL.

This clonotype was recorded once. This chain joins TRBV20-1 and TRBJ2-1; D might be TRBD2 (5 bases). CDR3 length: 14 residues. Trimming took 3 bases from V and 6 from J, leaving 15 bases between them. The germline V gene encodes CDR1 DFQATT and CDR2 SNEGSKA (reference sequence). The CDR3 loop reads CSASRSRGVNEQFF. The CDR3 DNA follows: TGCAGTGCTAGTCGGAGTCGGGGTGTCAATGAGCAGTTCTTC.

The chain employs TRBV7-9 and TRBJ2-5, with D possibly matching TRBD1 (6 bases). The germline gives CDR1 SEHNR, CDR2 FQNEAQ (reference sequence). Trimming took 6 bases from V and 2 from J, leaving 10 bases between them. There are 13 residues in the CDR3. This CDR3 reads CASSSDSQETQYF. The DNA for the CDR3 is TGTGCCAGCAGTTCGGACAGTCAAGAGACCCAGTACTTC. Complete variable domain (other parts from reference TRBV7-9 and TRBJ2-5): DTGVSQNPRHKITKRGQNVTFRCDPISEHNRLYWYRQTLGQGPEFLTYFQNEAQLEKSRLLSDRFSAERPKGSFSTLEIQRTEQGDSAMYLCASSSDSQETQYFGPGTRLLVL.

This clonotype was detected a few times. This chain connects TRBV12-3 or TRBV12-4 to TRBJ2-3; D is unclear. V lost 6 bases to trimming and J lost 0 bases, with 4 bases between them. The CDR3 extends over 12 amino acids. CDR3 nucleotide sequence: TGTGCCAGCAGGACTAGCACAGATACGCAGTATTTT. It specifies CASRTSTDTQYF.

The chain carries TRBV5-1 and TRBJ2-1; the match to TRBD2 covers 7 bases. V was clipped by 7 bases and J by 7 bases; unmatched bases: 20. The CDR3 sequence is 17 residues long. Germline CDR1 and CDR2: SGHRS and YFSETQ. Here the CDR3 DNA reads TGCGCCAGCGGGACTACAAGTCTAGCGATCCGGTTGAATGAGCAGTTCTTC. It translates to CASGTTSLAIRLNEQFF.

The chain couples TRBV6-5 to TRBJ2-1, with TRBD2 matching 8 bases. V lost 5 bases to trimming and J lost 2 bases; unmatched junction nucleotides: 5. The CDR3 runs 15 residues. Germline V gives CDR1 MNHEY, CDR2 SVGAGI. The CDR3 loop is CASSKSGRPYNEQFF. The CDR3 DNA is TGTGCCAGCAGTAAAAGCGGGAGACCCTACAATGAGCAGTTCTTC.

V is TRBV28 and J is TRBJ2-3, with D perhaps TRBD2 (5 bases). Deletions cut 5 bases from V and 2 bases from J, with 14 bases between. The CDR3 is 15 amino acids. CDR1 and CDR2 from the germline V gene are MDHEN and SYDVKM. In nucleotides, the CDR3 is TGTGCCAGCAGTGCCCCGGGATCCCCCACAGATACGCAGTATTTT. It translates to CASSAPGSPTDTQYF.

The CDR3 sequence is CATRGRLRGGDEQFF. The CDR3 DNA reads as TGTGCCACCAGAGGCCGCCTCAGGGGAGGGGATGAGCAGTTCTTC. The V call is TRBV24-1, the J call TRBJ2-1, with D possibly matching TRBD2 (7 bases). The germline gives CDR1 KGHDR, CDR2 SFDVKD. The CDR3 extends over 15 amino acids. Trimming took off 7 bases at V and 8 bases at J, with 20 bases between the two ends.

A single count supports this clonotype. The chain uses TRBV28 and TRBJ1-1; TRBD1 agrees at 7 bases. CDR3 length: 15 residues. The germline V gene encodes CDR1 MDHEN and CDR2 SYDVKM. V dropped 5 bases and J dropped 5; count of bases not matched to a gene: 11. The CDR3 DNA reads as TGTGCCAGCAGTCCGACAGGGTCGTCGGTAACTGAAGCTTTCTTT. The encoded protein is CASSPTGSSVTEAFF.

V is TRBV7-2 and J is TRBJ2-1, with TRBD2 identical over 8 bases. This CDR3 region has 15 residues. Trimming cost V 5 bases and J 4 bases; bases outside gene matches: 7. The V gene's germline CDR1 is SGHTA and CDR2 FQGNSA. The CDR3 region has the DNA TGTGCCAGCAGCATGAGTAGCGGGGAGTACAATGAGCAGTTCTTC. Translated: CASSMSSGEYNEQFF. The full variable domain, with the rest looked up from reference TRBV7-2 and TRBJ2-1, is GAGVSQSPSNKVTEKGKDVELRCDPISGHTALYWYRQSLGQGLEFLIYFQGNSAPDKSGLPSDRFSAERTGGSVSTLTIQRTQQEDSAVYLCASSMSSGEYNEQFFGPGTRLTVL.

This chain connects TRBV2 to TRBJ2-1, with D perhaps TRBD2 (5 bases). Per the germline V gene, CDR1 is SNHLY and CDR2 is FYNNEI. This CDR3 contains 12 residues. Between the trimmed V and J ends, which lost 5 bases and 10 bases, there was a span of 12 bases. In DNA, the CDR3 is TGTGCCAGCAGTCTTGAACCGGGGGAGCAGTTCTTC. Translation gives CASSLEPGEQFF. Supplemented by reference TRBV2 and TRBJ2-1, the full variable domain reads EPEVTQTPSHQVTQMGQEVILRCVPISNHLYFYWYRQILGQKVEFLVSFYNNEISEKSEIFDDQFSVERPDGSNFTLKIRSTKLEDSAMYFCASSLEPGEQFFGPGTRLTVL.

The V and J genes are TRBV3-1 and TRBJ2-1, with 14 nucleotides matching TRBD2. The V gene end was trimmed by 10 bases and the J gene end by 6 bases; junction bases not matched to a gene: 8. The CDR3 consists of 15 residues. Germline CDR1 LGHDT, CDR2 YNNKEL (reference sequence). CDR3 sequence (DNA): TGTGCCATTTCTACCGGGACTAGCGGGAGCAATGAGCAGTTCTTC. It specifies CAISTGTSGSNEQFF.

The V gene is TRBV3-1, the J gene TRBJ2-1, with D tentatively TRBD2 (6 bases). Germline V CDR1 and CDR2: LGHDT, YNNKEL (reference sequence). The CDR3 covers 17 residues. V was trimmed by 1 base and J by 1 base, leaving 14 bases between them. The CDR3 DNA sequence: TGTGCCAGCAGCCAAGTAGGGACTCGGATTTCCTACAATGAGCAGTTCTTC. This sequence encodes CASSQVGTRISYNEQFF.

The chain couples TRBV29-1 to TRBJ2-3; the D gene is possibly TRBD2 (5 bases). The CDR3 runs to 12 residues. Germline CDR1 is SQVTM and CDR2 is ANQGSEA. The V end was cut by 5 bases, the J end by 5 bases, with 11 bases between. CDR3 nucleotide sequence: TGCAGCGTTTCGGAGGTGGAAGATACGCAGTATTTT. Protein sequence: CSVSEVEDTQYF.

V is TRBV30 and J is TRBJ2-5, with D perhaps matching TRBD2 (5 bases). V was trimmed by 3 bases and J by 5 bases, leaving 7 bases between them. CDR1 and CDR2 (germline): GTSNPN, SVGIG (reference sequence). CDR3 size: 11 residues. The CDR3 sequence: CAWRGEETQYF. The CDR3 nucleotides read TGTGCCTGGAGGGGAGAGGAGACCCAGTACTTC.